This T cell receptor (beta chain) appears in the sequencing data of a study of tumor and adjacent non-tumor tissue in lung cancer. On the study more broadly: Aged about 30 to 76 years, patients included roughly ten men and about 5 women with stage I to III disease. Notes on the study in general: Tumor tissue had significantly higher TCR diversity than normal lung.

The CDR3 spans 13 residues. Germline V CDR1 and CDR2: SGHAT, FQNNGV. No cell sorting was done before RNA was extracted from the tissue. This non-tumor lung sample came from over 3 cm beyond the tumor edge. Donors were chemotherapy-naive, newly diagnosed lung cancer surgical patients in China, August–late 2014. A modified ARM-PCR protocol with three rounds of nested PCR amplified TCRbeta. TCRdb passed the multiplex PCR reads through MiXCR, listing each CDR3 protein once. In the table there are 98,000 or so distinct CDR3 sequences, around three quarters of which are singletons. The sample holds a few counts of this clonotype. Its antigen is not known. A junction end diverges from the germline sequence, so it may reflect a read error.

Sequenced input: distant non-tumor lung tissue. This TCR was recovered from a man aged 55-75 years with small cell lung cancer. J is TRBJ1-1 and V is TRBV11-2; weak D call: TRBD1 (5 bases). The CDR3 bases are TGTGCCAGCAGTTTAGTTGTGGTCTTGGGGGGTTTCTTT. This translates into CASSLVVVLGGFF.